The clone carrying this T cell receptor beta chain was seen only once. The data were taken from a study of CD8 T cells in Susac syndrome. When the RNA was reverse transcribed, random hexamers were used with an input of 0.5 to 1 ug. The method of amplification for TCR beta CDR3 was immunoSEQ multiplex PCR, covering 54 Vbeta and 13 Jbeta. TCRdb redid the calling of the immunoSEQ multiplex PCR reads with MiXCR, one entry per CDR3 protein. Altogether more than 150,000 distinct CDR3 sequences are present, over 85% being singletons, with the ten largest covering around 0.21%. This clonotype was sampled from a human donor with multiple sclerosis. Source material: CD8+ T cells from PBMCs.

For the CDR3, the DNA is TGTGCCAGCAGCTTACTGTCACTAGGAGATGGATACGAGCAGTACTTC. It yields the protein CASSLLSLGDGYEQYF. The chain links TRBV4-2 to TRBJ2-7, with D possibly matching TRBD2 (5 bases). V lost 5 bases to trimming and J lost 4 bases, with 21 bases between them. The CDR3 length is 16 residues. Germline assignment: CDR1 LGHNA and CDR2 YNFKEQ.